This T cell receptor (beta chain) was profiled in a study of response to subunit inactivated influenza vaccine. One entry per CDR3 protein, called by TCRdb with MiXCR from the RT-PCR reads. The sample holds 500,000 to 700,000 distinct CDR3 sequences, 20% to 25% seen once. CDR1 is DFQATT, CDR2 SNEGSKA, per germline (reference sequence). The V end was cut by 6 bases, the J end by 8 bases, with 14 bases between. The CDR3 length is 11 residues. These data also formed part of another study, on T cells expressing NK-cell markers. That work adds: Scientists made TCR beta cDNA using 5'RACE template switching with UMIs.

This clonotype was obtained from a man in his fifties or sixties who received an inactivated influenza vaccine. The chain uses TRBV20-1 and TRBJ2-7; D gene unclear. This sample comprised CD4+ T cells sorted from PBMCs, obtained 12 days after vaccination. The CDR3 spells CSALDRVQQYF. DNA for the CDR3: TGCAGTGCCCTAGATAGGGTACAGCAGTACTTC.